Following are 10 T cell receptor beta chains from one sample sequenced in a study of OX40 agonist ivuxolimab in advanced cancers. The method was immunoSEQ multiplex PCR; TCRdb's version includes in-frame clones alone and lacks a portion of them. There are around 97,000 clones in the sample; under 90% occur only once, and roughly 5.5% lies in the top ten. The input for sequencing was CD4+ or CD8+ T cells sorted from blood, taken in a trial of the OX40 agonist ivuxolimab. The source is an adult with an advanced solid tumor such as melanoma, head and neck, liver or kidney cancer.

A remark on this clone: Additional DNA sequences in this sample encode the identical CDR3. The chain uses TRBV15 and TRBJ2-7; the D gene is possibly TRBD1 (6 bases). Per the germline V gene, CDR1 is LNHNV and CDR2 is YYDKDF (reference sequence). The CDR3 is made up of 17 amino acids. V lost 0 bases, J lost 3 bases, and 18 bases lay in between. The CDR3 coding sequence is TGTGCCACCAGCAGAGAACCAGTTGGACAGAGCCACTACGAGCAGTACTTC. Protein product: CATSREPVGQSHYEQYF.

V gene TRBV4-3 combines with J gene TRBJ2-3, with TRBD1 matching over 8 bases. J lost 2 bases, V lost 6 bases, and 7 bases had no gene match. Germline values: CDR1 LGHNA, CDR2 YSLEER. This CDR3 region has 15 residues. The CDR3 is CASRAGQGITDTQYF. CDR3 in DNA: TGCGCCAGCAGAGCAGGACAGGGAATCACAGATACGCAGTATTTT.

The V gene is TRBV19, the J gene TRBJ1-2; 11 bases are a match to TRBD1. Germline V gene lookup returns CDR1 LNHDA and CDR2 SQIVND (reference sequence). The CDR3 runs to 16 residues. V lost 7 bases and J lost 2; bases outside the gene matches: 9. The CDR3, as DNA: TGTGCCAGTACCACGGACAGGGGGCGCGGAAACTATGGCTACACCTTC. This gives the protein CASTTDRGRGNYGYTF.

The rearrangement uses TRBV30 and TRBJ1-2, with TRBD1 as a possible D gene (6 bases). Germline V gene sequence: CDR1 GTSNPN, CDR2 SVGIG (reference sequence). The CDR3 consists of 13 residues. Trimming stripped 0 bases from V and 6 bases from J, with 11 bases between. The CDR3 nucleotides read TGTGCCTGGAGTGTACGGGGGGCAGATGGCTACACCTTC. It is translated as CAWSVRGADGYTF. Using reference TRBV30 and TRBJ1-2 for the parts outside the CDR3, the full variable domain is SQTIHQWPATLVQPVGSPLSLECTVEGTSNPNLYWYRQAAGRGLQLLFYSVGIGQISSEVPQNLSASRPQDRQFILSSKKLLLSDSGFYLCAWSVRGADGYTFGSGTRLTVV.

This chain joins TRBV11-1 and TRBJ2-1; 15 bases are a match to TRBD2. The V gene end was trimmed by 5 bases and the J gene end by 0 bases; junction bases not matched to a gene: 5. CDR1 and CDR2 from the germline V gene are SGHAT and FQDESV (reference sequence). The CDR3 loop spans 18 amino acids. CDR3 residues: CASSPRTSGGASYNEQFF. Here the CDR3 DNA reads TGTGCCAGCAGCCCCAGGACTAGCGGGGGGGCCTCCTACAATGAGCAGTTCTTC.

The chain carries TRBV12-1 and TRBJ2-7; the table's D gene call, TRBD1, was not cross checked with the DNA. TRBV12-1 is a pseudogene segment. The CDR3 contains 14 residues. The CDR3 reads CASGHRGGTKGQYF. The CDR3 DNA reads TGTGCCAGCGGCCACAGGGGGGGGACCAAGGGGCAGTACTTC.

V gene TRBV7-9 combines with J gene TRBJ2-2, with 7 bases matching TRBD2. The V gene end was trimmed by 5 bases and the J gene end by 1 base; junction bases not matched to a gene: 7. Germline V gene sequence: CDR1 SEHNR, CDR2 FQNEAQ (reference sequence). This CDR3 has 16 residues. Here the CDR3 reads CASSLQREQNTGELFF. The CDR3 bases are TGTGCCAGCAGCCTCCAGCGGGAACAGAACACCGGGGAGCTGTTTTTT.

The V gene is TRBV12-5, the J gene TRBJ1-2; TRBD1 agrees at 8 bases. The V gene end was trimmed by 5 bases and the J gene end by 5 bases; junction bases not matched to a gene: 7. The germline V gene has CDR1 LGHNT and CDR2 FRNRAP. The CDR3 has 14 residues. CDR3 loop: CASGPPRQGYGYTF. As DNA, the CDR3 is TGTGCTAGTGGTCCCCCGCGACAGGGGTATGGCTACACCTTC.

V and J are TRBV19 and TRBJ2-3; 10 bases fit TRBD2. The germline gives CDR1 LNHDA, CDR2 SQIVND (reference sequence). V gave up 4 bases and J gave up 3 bases; unmatched junction bases: 4. This CDR3 is built from 15 residues. The CDR3 DNA is TGTGCCAGTAGTACTCAGCGGGGGGGGACAGATACGCAGTATTTT. Protein sequence: CASSTQRGGTDTQYF.

The J gene is TRBJ1-1, the V gene TRBV4-3, with D tentatively TRBD1 (6 bases). CDR3 length: 15 residues. Germline CDR1 and CDR2: LGHNA and YSLEER. V gave up 3 bases and J gave up 5 bases, with 16 bases separating them. CDR3: CASSQSAGVGTEAFF. The DNA of the CDR3 is TGCGCCAGCAGCCAGTCAGCAGGGGTTGGGACTGAAGCTTTCTTT.